This TCR beta chain stems from a study of Ad26.COV2.S vaccination and SARS-CoV-2 variants. Treatment defined: around 19 received Ad26.COV2.S at low or high dose, single or two shots; several received placebo; per-sample allocation not given. All samples were drawn on day 63, counting from the first vaccine or placebo injection. Trimming took 4 bases from V and 1 from J, leaving 13 bases between them. This CDR3 contains 15 residues. Germline V gene lookup returns CDR1 MNHEY and CDR2 SVGEGT. The repertoire was sequenced with immunoSEQ multiplex PCR; TCRdb's copy has only in-frame clones and lacks some. This sample has about 400,000 clones; around 82% occur once, and the top ten carry around 7.4%.

Here the sequenced sample was peripheral blood, taken in a trial of Ad26.COV2.S vaccine versus placebo. The TCR sequence derives from a person aged 18 to 59 who received the Ad26.COV2.S COVID-19 vaccine or a placebo. This chain connects TRBV6-2 or TRBV6-3 to TRBJ1-2; D call uncertain. CDR3 DNA sequence: TGTGCCAGCAGTTCCTTGTCGGGGAATAACTATGGCTACACCTTC. Its protein product is CASSSLSGNNYGYTF.